This T cell receptor beta chain was documented in a study of CXCR3-negative and CXCR3-positive naive CD8 T cells. The CDR3 spans 13 residues. CDR1 SQVTM and CDR2 ANQGSEA come from the germline V gene. Findings of the study overall: Both naive subsets, CXCR3-negative and CXCR3-positive, displayed similar TRBV-TRBJ usage, unlike memory cells. The study inferred TCR strength from TRB CDR3 properties and found comparable surface CD5 between naive subsets. CXCR3-positive naive cells had more hydrophobic TRB CDR3s than CXCR3-negative naive cells. Diversity proved comparably high across both naive subsets and much lower in memory CD8+ cells.

The authors prepared UMI-labeled TRB cDNA libraries by 5' RACE. TCRdb re-called the 5' RACE reads and shows each CDR3 protein once, DNA omitted. This listing includes around 66,000 distinct CDR3 sequences. Concerning this clonotype itself: The antigen remains unidentified.

CD45RO-CCR7+CD27+CD95- defined naive CD8+ T cells. The TCR sequence derives from a human donor in good health. Some clones in this sample may be carry-over from other donors' samples. The chain employs TRBV29-1 and TRBJ2-7; TCRdb's D gene call, TRBD1, goes unchecked for lack of DNA. Sequencing was performed on naive CXCR3+ CD8+ T cells from blood. As for subset: CD45RO-CCR7+CD27+CD95- naive CD8+ T cells expressing CXCR3 (TNR3+). CDR3 protein: CSVETRDPYEQYF.